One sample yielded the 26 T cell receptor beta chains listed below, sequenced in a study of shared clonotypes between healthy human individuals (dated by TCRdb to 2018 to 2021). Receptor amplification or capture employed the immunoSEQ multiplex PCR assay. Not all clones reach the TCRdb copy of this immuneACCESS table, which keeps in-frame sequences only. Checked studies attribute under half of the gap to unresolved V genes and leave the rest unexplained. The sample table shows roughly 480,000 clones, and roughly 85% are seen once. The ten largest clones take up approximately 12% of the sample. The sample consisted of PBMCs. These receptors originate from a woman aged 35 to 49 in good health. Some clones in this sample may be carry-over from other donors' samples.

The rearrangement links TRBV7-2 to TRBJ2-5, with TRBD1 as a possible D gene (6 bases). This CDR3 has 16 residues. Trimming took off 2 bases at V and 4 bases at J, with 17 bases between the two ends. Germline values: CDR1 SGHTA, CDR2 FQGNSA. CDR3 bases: TGTGCCAGCAGCTTAAACGGCAGGGGATTAGGAGAGACCCAGTACTTC. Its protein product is CASSLNGRGLGETQYF. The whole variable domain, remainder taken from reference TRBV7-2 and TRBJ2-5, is GAGVSQSPSNKVTEKGKDVELRCDPISGHTALYWYRQSLGQGLEFLIYFQGNSAPDKSGLPSDRFSAERTGGSVSTLTIQRTQQEDSAVYLCASSLNGRGLGETQYFGPGTRLLVL.

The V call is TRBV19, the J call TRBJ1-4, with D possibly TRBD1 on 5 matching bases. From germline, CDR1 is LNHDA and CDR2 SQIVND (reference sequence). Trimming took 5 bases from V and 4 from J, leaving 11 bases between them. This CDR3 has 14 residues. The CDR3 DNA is TGTGCCAGTAGTTTCGGGACTAGTAATGAAAAACTGTTTTTT. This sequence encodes CASSFGTSNEKLFF.

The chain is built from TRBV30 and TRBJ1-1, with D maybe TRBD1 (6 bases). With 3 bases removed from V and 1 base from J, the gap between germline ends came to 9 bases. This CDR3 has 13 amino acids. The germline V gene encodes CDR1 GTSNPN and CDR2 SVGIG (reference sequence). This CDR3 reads CAWRVGQNTEAFF. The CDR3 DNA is TGTGCCTGGAGGGTGGGACAGAACACTGAAGCTTTCTTT.

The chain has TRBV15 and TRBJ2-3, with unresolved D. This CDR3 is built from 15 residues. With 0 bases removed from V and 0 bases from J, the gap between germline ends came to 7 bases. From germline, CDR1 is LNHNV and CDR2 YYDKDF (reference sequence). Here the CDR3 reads CATSRDSRSTDTQYF. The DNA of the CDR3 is TGTGCCACCAGCAGAGATAGTAGGAGCACAGATACGCAGTATTTT.

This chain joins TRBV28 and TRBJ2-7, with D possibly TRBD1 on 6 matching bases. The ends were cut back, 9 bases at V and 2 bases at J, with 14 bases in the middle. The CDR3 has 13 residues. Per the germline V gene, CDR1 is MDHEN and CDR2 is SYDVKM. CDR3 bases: TGTGCCAGTGTTTCGGGACAAACCTACGAGCAGTACTTC. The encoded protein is CASVSGQTYEQYF.

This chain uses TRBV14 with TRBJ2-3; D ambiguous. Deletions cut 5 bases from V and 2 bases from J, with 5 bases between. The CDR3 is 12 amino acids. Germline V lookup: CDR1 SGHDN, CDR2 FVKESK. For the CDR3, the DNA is TGTGCCAGCAGCGATAACACAGATACGCAGTATTTT. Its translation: CASSDNTDTQYF.

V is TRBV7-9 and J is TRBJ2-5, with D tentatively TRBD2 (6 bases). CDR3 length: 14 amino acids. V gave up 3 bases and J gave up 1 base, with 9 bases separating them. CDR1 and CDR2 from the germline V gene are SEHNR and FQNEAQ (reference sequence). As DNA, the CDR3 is TGTGCCAGCAGCTTGGGGGACTCCCAAGAGACCCAGTACTTC. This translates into CASSLGDSQETQYF.

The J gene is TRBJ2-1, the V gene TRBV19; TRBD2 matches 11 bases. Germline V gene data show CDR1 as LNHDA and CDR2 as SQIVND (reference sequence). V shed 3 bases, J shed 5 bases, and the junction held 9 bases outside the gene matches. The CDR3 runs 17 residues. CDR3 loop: CASSIPSPGLADNEQFF. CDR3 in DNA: TGTGCCAGTAGTATCCCCTCACCGGGACTAGCGGACAATGAGCAGTTCTTC.

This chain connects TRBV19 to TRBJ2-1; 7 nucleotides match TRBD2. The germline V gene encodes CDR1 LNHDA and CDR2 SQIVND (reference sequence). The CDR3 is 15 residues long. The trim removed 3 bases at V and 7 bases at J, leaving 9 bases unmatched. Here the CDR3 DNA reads TGTGCCAGTAGTATTGGGGAGGGAGGTAGAAATGAGCAGTTCTTC. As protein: CASSIGEGGRNEQFF.

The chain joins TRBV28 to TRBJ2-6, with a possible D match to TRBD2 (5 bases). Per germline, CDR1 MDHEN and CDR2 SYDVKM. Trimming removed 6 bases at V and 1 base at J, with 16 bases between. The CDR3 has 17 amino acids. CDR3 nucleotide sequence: TGTGCCAGCAGAGGACGGACTGTCGAGTCTGGGGCCAACGTCCTGACTTTC. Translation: CASRGRTVESGANVLTF.

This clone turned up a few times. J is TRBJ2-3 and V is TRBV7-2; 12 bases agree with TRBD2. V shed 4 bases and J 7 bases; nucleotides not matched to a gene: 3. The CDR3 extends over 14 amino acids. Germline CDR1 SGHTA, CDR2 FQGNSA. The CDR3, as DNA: TGTGCCAGCAGCTCTAGCGGGAGGGGGAATACGCAGTATTTT. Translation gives CASSSSGRGNTQYF. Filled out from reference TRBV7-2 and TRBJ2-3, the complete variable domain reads GAGVSQSPSNKVTEKGKDVELRCDPISGHTALYWYRQSLGQGLEFLIYFQGNSAPDKSGLPSDRFSAERTGGSVSTLTIQRTQQEDSAVYLCASSSSGRGNTQYFGPGTRLTVL.

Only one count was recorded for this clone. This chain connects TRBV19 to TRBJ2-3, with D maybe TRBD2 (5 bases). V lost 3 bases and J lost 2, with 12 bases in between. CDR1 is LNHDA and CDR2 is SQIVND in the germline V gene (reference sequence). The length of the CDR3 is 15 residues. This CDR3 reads CASSIQRSPTDTQYF. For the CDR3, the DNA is TGTGCCAGTAGTATTCAGCGGAGCCCCACAGATACGCAGTATTTT. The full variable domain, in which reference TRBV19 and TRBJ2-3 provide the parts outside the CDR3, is DGGITQSPKYLFRKEGQNVTLSCEQNLNHDAMYWYRQDPGQGLRLIYYSQIVNDFQKGDIAEGYSVSREKKESFPLTVTSAQKNPTAFYLCASSIQRSPTDTQYFGPGTRLTVL.

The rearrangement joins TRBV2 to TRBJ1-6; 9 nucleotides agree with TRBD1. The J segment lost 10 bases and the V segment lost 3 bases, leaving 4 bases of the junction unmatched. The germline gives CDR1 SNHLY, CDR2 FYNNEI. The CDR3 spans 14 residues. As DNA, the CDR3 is TGTGCCAGCAGTGAGGACAGGGGTGGGTCACCCCTCCACTTT. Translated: CASSEDRGGSPLHF.

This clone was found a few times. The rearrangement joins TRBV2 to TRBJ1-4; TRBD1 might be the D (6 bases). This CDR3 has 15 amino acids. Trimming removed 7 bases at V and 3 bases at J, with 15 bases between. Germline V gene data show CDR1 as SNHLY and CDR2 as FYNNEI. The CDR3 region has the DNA TGTGCCAGCACCTTAAGGGGGTGGGCTAATGAAAAACTGTTTTTT. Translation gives CASTLRGWANEKLFF.

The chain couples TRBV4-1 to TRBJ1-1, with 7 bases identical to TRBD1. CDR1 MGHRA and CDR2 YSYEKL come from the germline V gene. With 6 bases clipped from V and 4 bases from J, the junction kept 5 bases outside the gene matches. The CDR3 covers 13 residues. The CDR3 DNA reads TGCGCCAGCAGGGGGACAGTACCCACTGAAGCTTTCTTT. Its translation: CASRGTVPTEAFF.

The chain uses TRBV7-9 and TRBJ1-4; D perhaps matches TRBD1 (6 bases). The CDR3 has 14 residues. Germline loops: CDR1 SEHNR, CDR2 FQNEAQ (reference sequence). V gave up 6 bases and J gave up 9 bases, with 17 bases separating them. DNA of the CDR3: TGTGCCAGCAGGGCATGGACAGAGGAGAAAAAACTGTTTTTT. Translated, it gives CASRAWTEEKKLFF.

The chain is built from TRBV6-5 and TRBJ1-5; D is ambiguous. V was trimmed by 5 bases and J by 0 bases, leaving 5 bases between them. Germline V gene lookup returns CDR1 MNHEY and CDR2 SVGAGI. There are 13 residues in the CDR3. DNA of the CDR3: TGTGCCAGCAGTCGGTATAGCAATCAGCCCCAGCATTTT. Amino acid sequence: CASSRYSNQPQHF.

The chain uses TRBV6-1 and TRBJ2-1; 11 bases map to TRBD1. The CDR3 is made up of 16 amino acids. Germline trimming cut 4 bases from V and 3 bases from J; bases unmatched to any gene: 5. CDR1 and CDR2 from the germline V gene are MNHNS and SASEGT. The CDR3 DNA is TGTGCCAGCAGTGGGACAGGGACAGGGGGCTACAATGAGCAGTTCTTC. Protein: CASSGTGTGGYNEQFF.

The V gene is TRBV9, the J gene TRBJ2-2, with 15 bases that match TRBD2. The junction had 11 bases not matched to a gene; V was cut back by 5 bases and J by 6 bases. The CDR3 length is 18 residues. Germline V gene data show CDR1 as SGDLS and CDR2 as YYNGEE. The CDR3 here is CASSRTSGRAFGPGELFF. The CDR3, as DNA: TGTGCCAGCAGTCGGACTAGCGGGAGGGCCTTTGGCCCCGGGGAGCTGTTTTTT.

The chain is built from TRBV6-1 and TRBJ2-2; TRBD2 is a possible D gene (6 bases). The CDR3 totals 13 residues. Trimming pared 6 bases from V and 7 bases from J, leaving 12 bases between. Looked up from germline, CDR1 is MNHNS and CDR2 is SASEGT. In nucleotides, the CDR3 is TGTGCCAGCAGGGCAGCGGGTTACGGGGAGCTGTTTTTT. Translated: CASRAAGYGELFF.

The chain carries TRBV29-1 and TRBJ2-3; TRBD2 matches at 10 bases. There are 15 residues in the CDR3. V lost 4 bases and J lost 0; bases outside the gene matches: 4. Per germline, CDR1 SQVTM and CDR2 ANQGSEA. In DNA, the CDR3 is TGCAGCGTTGTGCTAGCGGGAGCTAGCACAGATACGCAGTATTTT. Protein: CSVVLAGASTDTQYF.

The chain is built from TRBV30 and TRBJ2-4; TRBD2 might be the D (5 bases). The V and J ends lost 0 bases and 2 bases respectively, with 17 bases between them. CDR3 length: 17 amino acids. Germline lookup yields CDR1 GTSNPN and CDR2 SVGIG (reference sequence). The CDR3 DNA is TGTGCCTGGAGTGTGAGGGCTAACCTCCTCCCCAAAAACATTCAGTACTTC. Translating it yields CAWSVRANLLPKNIQYF.

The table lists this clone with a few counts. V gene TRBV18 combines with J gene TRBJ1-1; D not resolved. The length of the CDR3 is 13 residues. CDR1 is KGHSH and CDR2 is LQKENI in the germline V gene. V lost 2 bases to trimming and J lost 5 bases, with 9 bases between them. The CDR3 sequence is CASSPETVTEAFF. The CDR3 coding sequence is TGTGCCAGCTCACCAGAGACCGTGACTGAAGCTTTCTTT.

The CDR3 spells CASSLESLPGTQFF. As DNA, the CDR3 is TGCGCCAGCAGCTTGGAAAGTCTACCGGGGACTCAGTTCTTC. The V call is TRBV5-1, the J call TRBJ2-1; possibly TRBD2 for D (6 bases). In germline, CDR1 is SGHRS, CDR2 YFSETQ. V lost 0 bases and J lost 13, with 17 bases in between. This CDR3 comprises 14 residues.

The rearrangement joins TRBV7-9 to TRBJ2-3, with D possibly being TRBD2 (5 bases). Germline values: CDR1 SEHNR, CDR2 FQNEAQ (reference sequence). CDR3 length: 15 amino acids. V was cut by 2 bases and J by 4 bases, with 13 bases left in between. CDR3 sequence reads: CASSLPRGFPDTQYF. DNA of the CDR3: TGTGCCAGCAGCTTACCCCGGGGTTTCCCAGATACGCAGTATTTT. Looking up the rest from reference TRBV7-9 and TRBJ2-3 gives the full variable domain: DTGVSQNPRHKITKRGQNVTFRCDPISEHNRLYWYRQTLGQGPEFLTYFQNEAQLEKSRLLSDRFSAERPKGSFSTLEIQRTEQGDSAMYLCASSLPRGFPDTQYFGPGTRLTVL.

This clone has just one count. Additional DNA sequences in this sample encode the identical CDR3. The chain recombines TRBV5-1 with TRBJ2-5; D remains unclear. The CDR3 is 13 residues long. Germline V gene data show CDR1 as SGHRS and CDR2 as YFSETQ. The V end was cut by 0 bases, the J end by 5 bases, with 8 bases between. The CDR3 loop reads CASSLVLGETQYF. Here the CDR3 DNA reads TGCGCCAGCAGCTTGGTTTTGGGGGAGACCCAGTACTTC.